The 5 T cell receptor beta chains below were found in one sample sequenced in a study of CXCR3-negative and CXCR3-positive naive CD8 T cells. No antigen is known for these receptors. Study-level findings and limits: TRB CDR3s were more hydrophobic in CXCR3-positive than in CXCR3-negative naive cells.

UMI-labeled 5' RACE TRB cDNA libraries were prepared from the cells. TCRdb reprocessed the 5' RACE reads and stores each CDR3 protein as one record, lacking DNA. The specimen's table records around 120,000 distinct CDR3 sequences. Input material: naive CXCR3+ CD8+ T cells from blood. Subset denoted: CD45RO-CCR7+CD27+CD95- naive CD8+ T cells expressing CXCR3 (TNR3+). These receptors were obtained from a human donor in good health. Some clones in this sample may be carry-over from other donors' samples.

The CDR3 region is CASSQDSPNPGELFF. This rearrangement joins TRBV4-3 to TRBJ2-2. The CDR3 totals 15 residues. Germline CDR1 and CDR2: LGHNA and YSLEER.

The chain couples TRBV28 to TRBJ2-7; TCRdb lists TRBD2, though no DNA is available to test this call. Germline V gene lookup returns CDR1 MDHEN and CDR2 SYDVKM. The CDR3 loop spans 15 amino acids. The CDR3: CASSFRGRRSYEQYF.

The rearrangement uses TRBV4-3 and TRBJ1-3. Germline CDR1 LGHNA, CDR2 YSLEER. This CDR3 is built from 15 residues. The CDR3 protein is CASSQDSNSGNTIYF.

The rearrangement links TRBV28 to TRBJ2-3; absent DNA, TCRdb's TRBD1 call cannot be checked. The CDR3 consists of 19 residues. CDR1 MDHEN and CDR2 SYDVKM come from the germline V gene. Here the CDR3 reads CASRPGGAGGRFGTDTQYF.

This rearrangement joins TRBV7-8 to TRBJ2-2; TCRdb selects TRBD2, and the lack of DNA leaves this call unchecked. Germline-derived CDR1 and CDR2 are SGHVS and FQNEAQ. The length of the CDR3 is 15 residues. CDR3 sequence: CASSLAPSRPGELFF.